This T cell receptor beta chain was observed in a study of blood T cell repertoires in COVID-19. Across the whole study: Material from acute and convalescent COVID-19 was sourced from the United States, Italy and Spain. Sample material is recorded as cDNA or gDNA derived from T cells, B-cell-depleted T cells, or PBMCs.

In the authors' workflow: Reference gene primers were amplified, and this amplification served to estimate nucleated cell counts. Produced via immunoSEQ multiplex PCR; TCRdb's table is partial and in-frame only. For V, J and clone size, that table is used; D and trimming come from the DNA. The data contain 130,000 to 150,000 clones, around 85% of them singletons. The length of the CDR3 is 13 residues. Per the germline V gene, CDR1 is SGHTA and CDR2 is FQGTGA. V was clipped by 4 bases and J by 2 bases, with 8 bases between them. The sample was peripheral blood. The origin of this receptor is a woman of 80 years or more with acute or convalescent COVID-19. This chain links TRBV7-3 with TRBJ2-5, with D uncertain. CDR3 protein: CASSSLPQETQYF. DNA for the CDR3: TGTGCCAGCAGCTCCCTACCTCAAGAGACCCAGTACTTC.